The 24 T cell receptor beta chains below were found in one sample sequenced in a study of breast tumors, draining lymph nodes, adjacent tissues. TCRdb itself ran the multiplex PCR reads through MiXCR, one entry per CDR3 protein. The sample gives about 110,000 distinct CDR3 sequences, around 30% of which show up once; approximately 6% is in the top ten. Axillary draining lymph nodes of breast cancer patients supplied the node samples. What was sequenced was axillary lymph node tissue. The receptors were gathered from a female donor with breast cancer. Some clones in this sample may be carry-over from other donors' samples.

This clonotype was seen only a few times. The chain combines TRBV9 with TRBJ1-1, with TRBD1 identical over 8 bases. Germline values: CDR1 SGDLS, CDR2 YYNGEE. This CDR3 has 15 residues. With V trimmed by 2 bases and J by 1 base, 4 bases remained unmatched. The CDR3 DNA is TGTGCCAGCAGCGTTACGGGGACAGGGAACACTGAAGCTTTCTTT. Translating gives CASSVTGTGNTEAFF.

In its sample, this clonotype was seen many times. The gene calls are TRBV7-9 and TRBJ2-7; 9 bases are a match to TRBD1. The germline V gene has CDR1 SEHNR and CDR2 FQNEAQ (reference sequence). CDR3 length: 15 residues. V was pared by 2 bases and J by 10 bases, with 12 bases of the junction left unmatched. CDR3 coding DNA: TGTGCCAGCAGCTTAACTCCACCGACAGGGGGGGCACAGTACTTC. It codes for CASSLTPPTGGAQYF.

This clonotype has at least ten counts. J is TRBJ1-2 and V is TRBV7-9, with 10 bases aligning to TRBD1. Per the germline V gene, CDR1 is SEHNR and CDR2 is FQNEAQ (reference sequence). Trimming at V came to 7 bases and at J to 4 bases, leaving 6 bases not matched to a gene. This CDR3 is 14 amino acids long. The DNA of the CDR3 is TGTGCCAGCACCGGACAGGGGGACGCCTATGGCTACACCTTC. Amino acid sequence: CASTGQGDAYGYTF.

The chain is built from TRBV5-1 and TRBJ1-2; TRBD1 is a possible D gene (6 bases). Germline V CDR1 and CDR2: SGHRS, YFSETQ. V was trimmed by 4 bases and J by 0 bases, leaving 16 bases between them. The CDR3 length is 16 residues. CDR3 region: CASSLGDQGSNYGYTF. In DNA, the CDR3 is TGCGCCAGCAGCCTAGGGGACCAGGGGTCTAACTATGGCTACACCTTC.

This clonotype was counted many times. This chain connects TRBV5-1 to TRBJ2-2, with D possibly matching TRBD1 (5 bases). Germline CDR1 is SGHRS and CDR2 is YFSETQ. V was shortened by 6 bases and J by 3 bases, with 12 bases between the two germline ends. The CDR3 is 14 residues long. CDR3 DNA sequence: TGCGCCAGCAATCAGGGTGTGGACACCGGGGAGCTGTTTTTT. It is translated as CASNQGVDTGELFF. Full variable domain (remainder filled in from reference TRBV5-1 and TRBJ2-2): KAGVTQTPRYLIKTRGQQVTLSCSPISGHRSVSWYQQTPGQGLQFLFEYFSETQRNKGNFPGRFSGRQFSNSRSEMNVSTLELGDSALYLCASNQGVDTGELFFGEGSRLTVL.

On this clonotype: A much bigger clone sits one base away, suggesting this may be a read error. This chain joins TRBV6-2 or TRBV6-3 and TRBJ2-5, with a tentative D call TRBD2 (6 bases). Germline V gene data show CDR1 as MNHEY and CDR2 as SVGEGT. This CDR3 has 12 amino acids. CDR3 in DNA: TGTGCCACCTCACCCCCGGGGGAGATCCAGTACTTC. It encodes CATSPPGEIQYF.

This clonotype occurred many times. This chain connects TRBV2 to TRBJ2-1; D might be TRBD1 (6 bases). CDR1 is SNHLY, CDR2 FYNNEI, per germline. The CDR3 covers 15 residues. Trimming stripped 2 bases from V and 4 bases from J, with 12 bases between. The CDR3 sequence: CASSERGTNYNEQFF. CDR3 bases: TGTGCCAGCAGTGAAAGGGGGACAAATTACAATGAGCAGTTCTTC.

A word on this clonotype: A much larger clonotype is one base distant, so this may be a read error. The rearrangement uses TRBV20-1 and TRBJ1-1; a possible D gene is TRBD1 (5 bases). This CDR3 is 13 amino acids long. CDR1 and CDR2 (germline): DFQATT, SNEGSKA (reference sequence). In nucleotides, the CDR3 is TGCAGTCCTGAAGGGGTAACGTGGACTGCAGCTTTCTTT. Its translation is CSPEGVTWTAAFF.

This clonotype was seen repeatedly, ten times or more. The chain uses TRBV6-6 and TRBJ1-5; 7 bases map to TRBD1. Trimming took 4 bases from V and 3 from J; bases not matched to a gene: 3. Looked up from germline, CDR1 is MNHNY and CDR2 is SVGAGI (reference sequence). This CDR3 has 14 amino acids. CDR3 residues: CASSWTGDNQPQHF. CDR3 DNA sequence: TGTGCCAGCAGTTGGACAGGTGACAATCAGCCCCAGCATTTT.

The gene calls are TRBV25-1 and TRBJ1-6; 10 nucleotides match TRBD1. Germline assignment: CDR1 MGHDK and CDR2 SYGVNS. The length of the CDR3 is 13 residues. Written as DNA, the CDR3 is TGTGCTGTCCGGGACAGGGGTGGTTCACCCCTCCACTTT. This translates into CAVRDRGGSPLHF. The whole variable domain, filled in from reference TRBV25-1 and TRBJ1-6, reads EADIYQTPRYLVIGTGKKITLECSQTMGHDKMYWYQQDPGMELHLIHYSYGVNSTEKGDLSSESTVSRIRTEHFPLTLESARPSHTSQYLCAVRDRGGSPLHFGNGTRLTVT.

This clonotype occurred many times. V gene TRBV10-3 combines with J gene TRBJ2-3; tentative D call: TRBD2 (6 bases). The CDR3 length is 16 residues. In germline, CDR1 is ENHRY, CDR2 SYGVKD. Trimming took 0 bases from V and 3 from J, leaving 13 bases between them. CDR3 coding DNA: TGTGCCATCAGTGAGTCGATGGGGGGTGAAACAGATACGCAGTATTTT. Translation gives CAISESMGGETDTQYF.

This clonotype was picked up many times. The chain recombines TRBV19 with TRBJ2-7; D is perhaps TRBD1 or TRBD2 (5 bases each). This CDR3 is 14 amino acids long. Germline CDR1 reads LNHDA; CDR2 reads SQIVND (reference sequence). V lost 3 bases, J lost 0 bases, and 9 bases lay in between. CDR3: CASSISGSSYEQYF. DNA for the CDR3: TGTGCCAGTAGTATCTCAGGGAGCTCCTACGAGCAGTACTTC.

Points on this clonotype: This likely stems from a read error, as it lies one base from a far larger clone. This rearrangement joins TRBV12-3 or TRBV12-4 to TRBJ2-7; D is unresolved. CDR3 length: 12 residues. With 3 bases removed from V and 2 bases from J, the gap between germline ends came to 5 bases. The CDR3 loop is CASSFGPYEQYF. The DNA of the CDR3 is TGTGCCAGCAGTTTCGGCCCCTACGAGCAGTACTTC.

The chain links TRBV6-1 to TRBJ1-6, with TRBD1 matching 7 bases. Germline CDR1 is MNHNS and CDR2 is SASEGT. J lost 10 bases, V lost 4 bases, and 10 bases had no gene match. CDR3 length: 15 amino acids. The CDR3 sequence is CASSAGTVVGSPLHF. The CDR3 nucleotides are TGTGCCAGCAGTGCGGGGACAGTGGTCGGGTCACCCCTCCACTTT.

Many counts were recorded for this clonotype. The chain uses TRBV14 and TRBJ2-1, with D possibly being TRBD2 (5 bases). The CDR3 runs to 13 residues. Between the trimmed V and J ends, which lost 4 bases and 13 bases, there was a span of 17 bases. From germline, CDR1 is SGHDN and CDR2 FVKESK. The CDR3 region is CASSPVRRVRQFF. In nucleotides, the CDR3 is TGTGCCAGCAGCCCGGTGAGGCGGGTGAGACAGTTCTTC.

There are many counts of this clonotype. The V gene is TRBV6-6, the J gene TRBJ2-1; D uncertain. This CDR3 is 12 amino acids long. V was cut by 0 bases and J by 6 bases, with 3 bases left in between. The germline V gene encodes CDR1 MNHNY and CDR2 SVGAGI (reference sequence). CDR3 nucleotide sequence: TGTGCCAGCAGTTACTCCCCCAATGAGCAGTTCTTC. This codes for CASSYSPNEQFF.

This clonotype was seen ten or more times. This chain connects TRBV20-1 to TRBJ2-7, with 8 nucleotides matching TRBD1. CDR1 is DFQATT, CDR2 SNEGSKA, per germline (reference sequence). With V trimmed by 6 bases and J by 1 base, 5 bases remained unmatched. CDR3 length: 13 amino acids. CDR3 protein: CSAPRTGSYEQYF. CDR3 bases: TGCAGTGCCCCGAGGACAGGGTCCTACGAGCAGTACTTC.

The table lists this clonotype with many counts. The chain couples TRBV20-1 to TRBJ2-1, with D perhaps matching TRBD1 (5 bases). This CDR3 spans 12 amino acids. The V and J ends lost 6 bases and 8 bases respectively, with 14 bases between them. CDR1 is DFQATT, CDR2 SNEGSKA, per germline (reference sequence). CDR3 region: CSAGHDVDEQFF. As DNA, the CDR3 is TGCAGTGCAGGACACGACGTGGATGAGCAGTTCTTC.

This clonotype was counted ten times or more. The chain has TRBV10-1 and TRBJ1-6, with unresolved D. CDR3 length: 14 residues. The germline V and J ends were trimmed by 0 bases and 7 bases, with 7 bases remaining between them. Germline V gene sequence: CDR1 WNHNN, CDR2 SYGVQD (reference sequence). The CDR3 is CASSESRENSPLHF. In DNA form, the CDR3 reads TGCGCCAGCAGTGAGTCTAGGGAAAATTCACCCCTCCACTTT.

This clonotype was observed at least ten times. The chain combines TRBV11-2 with TRBJ2-3; 12 nucleotides match TRBD2. Germline V gene sequence: CDR1 SGHAT, CDR2 FQNNGV. The CDR3 contains 17 residues. V trimming: 0 bases; J trimming: 6 bases; junction bases outside the gene matches: 7. CDR3 sequence: CASSLETSGSSFDTQYF. For the CDR3, the DNA is TGTGCCAGCAGCTTAGAGACTAGCGGGAGTTCATTTGATACGCAGTATTTT.

This clonotype was picked up many times. The chain recombines TRBV27 with TRBJ1-2; D remains ambiguous. V lost 1 base, J lost 3 bases, and 12 bases lay in between. The CDR3 has 15 amino acids. Looked up from germline, CDR1 is MNHEY and CDR2 is SMNVEV (reference sequence). CDR3 amino acids: CASSLLGDRDYGYTF. The CDR3 coding sequence is TGTGCCAGCAGTTTATTAGGCGACCGGGACTATGGCTACACCTTC.

The V call is TRBV6-6, the J call TRBJ1-2; TRBD1 matches 7 bases. The germline gives CDR1 MNHNY, CDR2 SVGAGI (reference sequence). With V trimmed by 4 bases and J by 11 bases, 10 bases remained unmatched. This CDR3 is 13 amino acids long. The CDR3 protein is CASSSLGTALYTF. CDR3 DNA sequence: TGTGCCAGCAGTTCTCTCGGGACAGCTCTTTACACCTTC.

This clonotype has only a few counts. A much larger clone lies one base from this, so it may be a read error. This sequence joins TRBV6-5 and TRBJ2-2; 7 bases map to TRBD1. Germline-derived CDR1 and CDR2 are MNHEY and SVGAGI. This CDR3 comprises 14 residues. Trimming at V came to 5 bases and at J to 6 bases, leaving 6 bases not matched to a gene. The CDR3 nucleotides are TGTGCCAGCAGTCACCAGCAGGGGGCCGGGGAGCTGTTTTTT. Its translation: CASSHQQGAGELFF.

This clonotype was counted ten times or more. One base away lies a much larger clone, so this may be a sequencing read error. V is TRBV20-1 and J is TRBJ2-1; D might be TRBD1 (5 bases). Germline V gene data show CDR1 as DFQATT and CDR2 as SNEGSKA (reference sequence). The CDR3 is 12 amino acids. The CDR3 region is CSASDADNEPFF. CDR3 in DNA: TGCAGTGCATCGGACGCGGACAATGAGCCGTTCTTC.